Following are 27 T cell receptor beta chains from one sample sequenced in a study of control samples from healthy donors and cancer patients (dated by TCRdb to about 2020). Library preparation was by the immunoSEQ multiplex PCR assay. As stored in TCRdb, this immuneACCESS dataset retains in-frame rearrangements with V and J assigned. A fraction of the clones does not appear; measured against another copy, unresolved V genes explain less than half of the discrepancy, and the remainder lacks a known reason. This sample gives 150,000 or so clones in total; approximately 93% of them show up just once. 8.5% of the sample lies in the top ten. The sequenced sample consisted of blood. Receptors originate from a woman aged 40 to 50 in good health.

The V gene is TRBV27, the J gene TRBJ2-1; D gene uncertain. V was shortened by 6 bases and J by 4 bases, with 10 bases between the two germline ends. CDR3 length equals 13 residues. Per germline, CDR1 MNHEY and CDR2 SMNVEV (reference sequence). CDR3 sequence reads: CASSTSSYNEQFF. In nucleotides, the CDR3 is TGTGCCAGCAGCACATCCTCTTACAATGAGCAGTTCTTC.

This clone was seen just once. This chain uses TRBV7-2 with TRBJ2-7, with TRBD1 matching over 7 bases. The germline V gene has CDR1 SGHTA and CDR2 FQGNSA. V trimming: 2 bases; J trimming: 3 bases; junction bases outside the gene matches: 4. The length of the CDR3 is 14 residues. CDR3 sequence (DNA): TGTGCCAGCAGCTTATTTCGGGACAGCTACGAGCAGTACTTC. This gives the protein CASSLFRDSYEQYF. Looking up the rest from reference TRBV7-2 and TRBJ2-7 gives the full variable domain: GAGVSQSPSNKVTEKGKDVELRCDPISGHTALYWYRQSLGQGLEFLIYFQGNSAPDKSGLPSDRFSAERTGGSVSTLTIQRTQQEDSAVYLCASSLFRDSYEQYFGPGTRLTVT.

V usage is TRBV6-5 and J usage is TRBJ2-1; D not certain. Germline lookup yields CDR1 MNHEY and CDR2 SVGAGI. Trimming removed 6 bases from V and 9 bases from J, with 9 bases in between. The CDR3 length is 11 residues. DNA for the CDR3: TGTGCCAGCAGCCTTTTGGGTGAGCAGTTCTTC. This sequence encodes CASSLLGEQFF.

The chain uses TRBV7-9 and TRBJ2-1, with unresolved D. The germline CDR1 and CDR2 sequences are SEHNR and FQNEAQ (reference sequence). Trimming took 1 base from V and 8 from J, leaving 12 bases between them. This CDR3 contains 14 residues. The CDR3 DNA reads as TGTGCCAGCAGCTTAGGGTTCTCGTCCGATGAGCAGTTCTTC. Translated, it gives CASSLGFSSDEQFF.

The gene calls are TRBV19 and TRBJ1-3; TRBD1 agrees at 8 bases. Trimming took 2 bases from V and 2 from J; bases not matched to a gene: 5. The CDR3 spans 16 residues. CDR1 is LNHDA and CDR2 is SQIVND in the germline V gene (reference sequence). CDR3 DNA sequence: TGTGCCAGTAGTATACCCCAGGGGGCCGCTGGAAACACCATATATTTT. Protein: CASSIPQGAAGNTIYF.

This chain joins TRBV19 and TRBJ2-2; the match to TRBD1 covers 9 bases. CDR3 size: 14 residues. Germline V gene lookup returns CDR1 LNHDA and CDR2 SQIVND (reference sequence). V was clipped by 8 bases and J by 3 bases; unmatched bases: 4. This CDR3 is CASSGQGYTGELFF. The CDR3 DNA is TGTGCCAGTTCGGGACAGGGTTACACCGGGGAGCTGTTTTTT.

Turning to this clone: Other DNA sequences of this sample code for an identical CDR3. The V gene is TRBV7-2, the J gene TRBJ1-1; D possibly corresponds to TRBD1 (6 bases). The ends were cut back, 0 bases at V and 5 bases at J, with 7 bases in the middle. This CDR3 contains 13 residues. Germline lookup yields CDR1 SGHTA and CDR2 FQGNSA. CDR3 in amino acids: CASSLAQGTEAFF. In DNA, the CDR3 is TGTGCCAGCAGCTTAGCGCAGGGGACTGAAGCTTTCTTT.

The genes are TRBV5-1 and TRBJ1-4; a weak D match, TRBD1 (6 bases). Between the trimmed V and J ends, which lost 2 bases and 8 bases, there was a span of 13 bases. Germline values: CDR1 SGHRS, CDR2 YFSETQ. The CDR3 covers 14 residues. The CDR3 coding sequence is TGCGCCAGCAGCTTAGGACAGAACACGGAAAAACTGTTTTTT. The encoded protein is CASSLGQNTEKLFF.

The CDR3 bases are TGTGCCAGTAGTGCTTGGGACAGCAGCTACGAGCAGTACTTC. It specifies CASSAWDSSYEQYF. The rearrangement links TRBV19 to TRBJ2-7; TRBD1 agrees at 7 bases. The CDR3 runs 14 residues. CDR1 is LNHDA, CDR2 SQIVND, per germline (reference sequence). The V and J ends lost 5 bases and 3 bases, in that order; junction bases with no gene match: 7.

The chain joins TRBV19 to TRBJ1-5, with D possibly matching TRBD1 (6 bases). CDR1 and CDR2 (germline): LNHDA, SQIVND (reference sequence). V was trimmed by 5 bases and J by 0 bases, leaving 14 bases between them. This CDR3 region has 16 residues. The CDR3 spells CASSPRGGYSNQPQHF. CDR3 coding DNA: TGTGCCAGTAGTCCCAGGGGCGGTTATAGCAATCAGCCCCAGCATTTT.

The chain carries TRBV29-1 and TRBJ2-5; 9 nucleotides line up with TRBD2. Trimming removed 6 bases from V and 5 bases from J; junction bases left unmatched: 13. Germline assignment: CDR1 SQVTM and CDR2 ANQGSEA. CDR3 length: 15 residues. The CDR3 spells CSVEREAHEAETQYF. In DNA form, the CDR3 reads TGCAGCGTGGAGCGGGAGGCGCATGAGGCGGAGACCCAGTACTTC.

The chain uses TRBV6-1 and TRBJ1-5; D ambiguous. V was clipped by 2 bases and J by 5 bases, with 10 bases between them. This CDR3 is 14 amino acids long. Per the germline V gene, CDR1 is MNHNS and CDR2 is SASEGT. The CDR3 is CASSESSMDQPQHF. CDR3 DNA: TGTGCCAGCAGTGAATCGTCCATGGATCAGCCCCAGCATTTT.

The V call is TRBV5-4, the J call TRBJ2-5, with 8 bases identical to TRBD2. Germline V CDR1 and CDR2: SGHNT, YYREEE (reference sequence). The CDR3 contains 15 residues. Trimming cost V 2 bases and J 1 base; bases outside gene matches: 4. The CDR3 protein is CASSFTSGIQETQYF. Here the CDR3 DNA reads TGTGCCAGCAGCTTCACTAGCGGTATCCAAGAGACCCAGTACTTC.

This chain's CDR3 is CSVARLAGAYNEQFF. In DNA, the CDR3 is TGCAGCGTTGCCAGACTAGCGGGAGCCTACAATGAGCAGTTCTTC. V and J are TRBV29-1 and TRBJ2-1; the match to TRBD2 covers 12 bases. The V segment lost 4 bases and the J segment 2 bases; nucleotides outside the gene matches: 3. The CDR3 loop spans 15 amino acids. Looked up from germline, CDR1 is SQVTM and CDR2 is ANQGSEA.

The chain joins TRBV5-4 to TRBJ2-7; 9 positions agree with TRBD2. V was clipped by 5 bases and J by 1 base; unmatched bases: 10. The CDR3 consists of 16 residues. The germline gives CDR1 SGHNT, CDR2 YYREEE (reference sequence). The CDR3 loop is CASSYLAGRGSYEQYF. CDR3 nucleotides: TGTGCCAGCAGTTACCTAGCGGGGAGGGGTTCCTACGAGCAGTACTTC.

This chain connects TRBV12-3 or TRBV12-4 to TRBJ1-2, with D unclear. Trimming pared 1 base from V and 4 bases from J, leaving 7 bases between. CDR3 length equals 13 residues. The CDR3: CASSLDTAYGYTF. The DNA of the CDR3 is TGTGCCAGCAGTTTAGACACGGCCTATGGCTACACCTTC.

The J gene is TRBJ1-4, the V gene TRBV3-1 (or the pseudogene TRBV3-2); D call uncertain. CDR1 LGHDT and CDR2 YNNKEL come from the germline V gene (reference sequence). The length of the CDR3 is 15 residues. Trimming removed 5 bases from V and 8 bases from J, with 18 bases in between. The CDR3 spells CASSLSTSGGEKLFF. In DNA form, the CDR3 reads TGTGCCAGCAGCTTGAGTACTTCCGGAGGGGAAAAACTGTTTTTT.

The V and J genes are TRBV27 and TRBJ2-3, with a weak D call TRBD1 (6 bases). The V gene lost 2 bases and the J gene lost 4 bases, with 13 bases spanning the gap. There are 15 residues in the CDR3. The germline gives CDR1 MNHEY, CDR2 SMNVEV (reference sequence). The CDR3 loop is CASSLGGGRSDTQYF. In DNA form, the CDR3 reads TGTGCCAGCAGTTTAGGTGGGGGCCGCTCAGATACGCAGTATTTT.

This chain links TRBV7-2 with TRBJ1-5; 7 nucleotides agree with TRBD1. CDR1 and CDR2 from the germline V gene are SGHTA and FQGNSA. This CDR3 is 15 amino acids long. V trimming: 3 bases; J trimming: 2 bases; junction bases outside the gene matches: 4. CDR3 nucleotides: TGTGCCAGCAGCTTTTCAACAGGGGGCAATCAGCCCCAGCATTTT. Its translation is CASSFSTGGNQPQHF.

For the CDR3, the DNA is TGCAGCGTTGGGACGGGGGCGCGTGAAAAACTGTTTTTT. This gives the protein CSVGTGAREKLFF. The gene calls are TRBV29-1 and TRBJ1-4, with D maybe TRBD1 (6 bases). The V gene's germline CDR1 is SQVTM and CDR2 ANQGSEA. Trimming removed 4 bases at V and 7 bases at J, with 13 bases between. The CDR3 runs 13 residues.

The chain couples TRBV11-2 to TRBJ1-1; no clear D. CDR1 and CDR2 from the germline V gene are SGHAT and FQNNGV. The CDR3 contains 14 residues. The germline V and J ends were trimmed by 5 bases and 4 bases, with 14 bases remaining between them. DNA for the CDR3: TGTGCCAGCAGCCAAGCACCGGGGAGCACTGAAGCTTTCTTT. Its translation is CASSQAPGSTEAFF.

This chain links TRBV29-1 with TRBJ1-1; no reliable D call. The CDR3 is 13 amino acids. Germline CDR1 and CDR2: SQVTM and ANQGSEA. The V end lost 4 bases, the J end lost 0 bases, and 9 bases lay between the germline ends. This CDR3 reads CSVATNMNTEAFF. CDR3 DNA: TGCAGCGTTGCTACAAACATGAACACTGAAGCTTTCTTT.

This chain links TRBV7-3 with TRBJ1-2, with D unresolved. The ends were cut back, 0 bases at V and 2 bases at J, with 7 bases in the middle. In germline, CDR1 is SGHTA, CDR2 FQGTGA. The CDR3 spans 14 residues. CDR3 nucleotides: TGTGCCAGCAGCTTAACTCCAGCAAACTATGGCTACACCTTC. It is translated as CASSLTPANYGYTF.

The genes are TRBV6-6 and TRBJ2-1; TRBD2 might be the D (6 bases). Per germline, CDR1 MNHNY and CDR2 SVGAGI (reference sequence). Trimming cost V 6 bases and J 6 bases, with 15 bases left between them. The CDR3 is 14 amino acids. The CDR3 protein is CASSEEGPINEQFF. The CDR3 bases are TGTGCCAGCAGCGAGGAGGGGCCCATCAATGAGCAGTTCTTC.

The chain joins TRBV25-1 to TRBJ2-1; no firm D call. This CDR3 region has 15 residues. Trimming cost V 4 bases and J 6 bases, with 16 bases left between them. Germline CDR1 reads MGHDK; CDR2 reads SYGVNS. As DNA, the CDR3 is TGTGCCAGCAGTGTATATGGGATCTACCGCAATGAGCAGTTCTTC. Protein: CASSVYGIYRNEQFF.

V is TRBV11-3 and J is TRBJ2-1; D gene unclear. V was trimmed by 2 bases and J by 5 bases, leaving 7 bases between them. The CDR3 length is 13 residues. The germline gives CDR1 SGHNT, CDR2 YENEEA. The CDR3 bases are TGTGCCAGCAGCTTATCTCAAGACAATGAGCAGTTCTTC. Protein: CASSLSQDNEQFF.

The rearrangement uses TRBV12-3 or TRBV12-4 and TRBJ1-1; D is perhaps TRBD1 (5 bases). V gave up 3 bases and J gave up 8 bases, with 7 bases separating them. The CDR3 consists of 11 residues. In DNA, the CDR3 is TGTGCCAGCAGTTTCGACAGAGAAGCTTTCTTT. It specifies CASSFDREAFF.